The 26 T cell receptor beta chains below all came from one sample that was sequenced in a study of T cells in Graves' hyperthyroidism and ophthalmopathy. The CDR3 regions of TCR beta were amplified from RNA transcripts. The HTBI primer set drove a first-round RT-PCR of the TCR CDR3. TCRdb processed the multiplex PCR reads anew with MiXCR; each CDR3 protein has one entry. This table holds about 600,000 distinct CDR3 sequences, about a sixth found once. Specimen: blood. These receptors were taken from a woman in her 40s with Graves' ophthalmopathy.

This clonotype has at least ten counts. This rearrangement joins TRBV6-2 or TRBV6-3 to TRBJ2-7; 14 positions match TRBD2. Germline trimming cut 8 bases from V and 4 bases from J; bases unmatched to any gene: 10. This CDR3 has 16 amino acids. CDR1 and CDR2 (germline): MNHEY, SVGEGT. CDR3 sequence (DNA): TGTGCCAGCTCTGTTTGGGGGACTAGCGGGAGATACGAGCAGTACTTC. The encoded protein is CASSVWGTSGRYEQYF.

At least ten counts were recorded for this clonotype. V gene TRBV11-2 combines with J gene TRBJ1-1, with unresolved D. Germline V gene lookup returns CDR1 SGHAT and CDR2 FQNNGV. CDR3 length equals 14 residues. V lost 5 bases, J lost 1 base, and 11 bases lay in between. CDR3 sequence reads: CASSLQLGNTEAFF. DNA of the CDR3: TGTGCCAGCAGCCTACAGCTGGGGAACACTGAAGCTTTCTTT.

In its sample, this clonotype was seen many times. J is TRBJ2-1 and V is TRBV18; the match to TRBD1 covers 8 bases. The CDR3 contains 14 residues. V lost 1 base and J lost 5; bases outside the gene matches: 1. Germline assignment: CDR1 KGHSH and CDR2 LQKENI. The CDR3 is CASSPQTGDNEQFF. DNA of the CDR3: TGTGCCAGCTCACCACAGACAGGGGACAATGAGCAGTTCTTC.

This rearrangement joins TRBV5-1 to TRBJ1-2, with 9 nucleotides matching TRBD1. The CDR3 length is 14 residues. Germline V gene sequence: CDR1 SGHRS, CDR2 YFSETQ. With 1 base clipped from V and 5 bases from J, the junction kept 3 bases outside the gene matches. This CDR3 reads CASSLTGGKYGYTF. In DNA form, the CDR3 reads TGCGCCAGCAGCTTGACAGGGGGCAAGTATGGCTACACCTTC.

This clonotype was found many times. The rearrangement links TRBV3-1 to TRBJ2-2; D remains ambiguous. Between the trimmed V and J ends, which lost 1 base and 1 base, there was a span of 4 bases. The CDR3 totals 14 residues. Germline CDR1 reads LGHDT; CDR2 reads YNNKEL (reference sequence). The CDR3 reads CASSQGGNTGELFF. The CDR3 DNA reads TGTGCCAGCAGCCAAGGGGGGAACACCGGGGAGCTGTTTTTT.

This clonotype has a count of ten or more. The chain is built from TRBV6-2 or TRBV6-3 and TRBJ2-2; 12 bases agree with TRBD1. The CDR3 contains 15 residues. V shed 4 bases and J 6 bases; nucleotides not matched to a gene: 3. The V gene's germline CDR1 is MNHEY and CDR2 SVGEGT. The CDR3 loop reads CASSSGTGGPGELFF. CDR3 in DNA: TGTGCCAGCAGTTCCGGGACAGGGGGCCCCGGGGAGCTGTTTTTT.

This clonotype turned up a few times. CDR3 in DNA: TGTGCCAGCAGTTTTCAGCGCAGCTCCTACAATGAGCAGTTCTTC. This gives the protein CASSFQRSSYNEQFF. The chain uses TRBV28 and TRBJ2-1; no reliable D call. The CDR3 is 15 residues long. V was trimmed by 3 bases and J by 0 bases, leaving 9 bases between them. Looked up from germline, CDR1 is MDHEN and CDR2 is SYDVKM.

This chain connects TRBV10-3 to TRBJ2-7; 11 bases align to TRBD2. Losses at the gene ends were 2 bases for V and 1 base for J; bases not matched to a gene: 7. The CDR3 contains 17 residues. Germline V gives CDR1 ENHRY, CDR2 SYGVKD. This chain's CDR3 is CAISETPSSGRSYEQYF. The CDR3 DNA is TGTGCCATCAGTGAGACCCCTTCTAGCGGGAGGTCCTACGAGCAGTACTTC.

A remark on this clonotype: A much larger clone sits a single nucleotide away, making a read error possible. The chain is built from TRBV3-1 and TRBJ1-4; 10 bases are a match to TRBD1. This CDR3 is 14 amino acids long. Germline CDR1 LGHDT, CDR2 YNNKEL (reference sequence). Germline trimming cut 8 bases from V and 6 bases from J; bases unmatched to any gene: 6. CDR3 in amino acids: CASGRGTGDEKLFF. For the CDR3, the DNA is TGTGCCAGCGGCCGGGGGACAGGGGATGAAAAACTGTTTTTT.

V and J are TRBV20-1 and TRBJ2-1, with D perhaps TRBD1 or TRBD2 (5 bases each). Deletions cut 3 bases from V and 6 bases from J, with 15 bases between. This CDR3 comprises 14 residues. Germline CDR1 and CDR2: DFQATT and SNEGSKA (reference sequence). CDR3 in DNA: TGCAGTGCTAGGGCACTAGTGGGGCGCAATGAGCAGTTCTTC. Residues: CSARALVGRNEQFF.

Ten or more counts support this clonotype. The rearrangement links TRBV2 to TRBJ2-5; D is perhaps TRBD2 (6 bases). CDR3 size: 14 residues. Germline-derived CDR1 and CDR2 are SNHLY and FYNNEI. Trimming pared 1 base from V and 7 bases from J, leaving 13 bases between. The CDR3 DNA reads as TGTGCCAGCAGTGAAGACGGGAGAGAAAGGACCCAGTACTTC. Protein: CASSEDGRERTQYF.

This clonotype was recorded many times. The chain is built from TRBV20-1 and TRBJ2-1, with D hard to call. The CDR3 is 11 amino acids. Germline lookup yields CDR1 DFQATT and CDR2 SNEGSKA (reference sequence). Trimming removed 1 base from V and 8 bases from J, with 6 bases in between. CDR3 nucleotides: TGCAGTGCTAGAGGATTCGATGAGCAGTTCTTC. Its translation: CSARGFDEQFF.

This clonotype was found a few times. The chain is built from TRBV19 and TRBJ1-1; the match to TRBD1 covers 9 bases. CDR1 and CDR2 (germline): LNHDA, SQIVND (reference sequence). V lost 9 bases, J lost 8 bases, and 16 bases stayed unmatched. The CDR3 loop spans 15 amino acids. The CDR3 DNA reads as TGTGCCAGCTACACAGGAATAACAGGGGGCGGAGAAGCTTTCTTT. It encodes CASYTGITGGGEAFF.

This rearrangement joins TRBV30 to TRBJ2-1; 11 nucleotides align to TRBD2. This CDR3 has 14 amino acids. Germline V gene data show CDR1 as GTSNPN and CDR2 as SVGIG (reference sequence). J gave up 13 bases and V 1 base, and 9 bases lay outside the gene matches. CDR3 region: CAWSAATSGVEQFF. The CDR3 nucleotides are TGTGCCTGGAGTGCAGCGACTAGCGGGGTTGAACAGTTCTTC.

This clonotype has a single count. The rearrangement joins TRBV5-1 to TRBJ1-1, with TRBD1 matching 7 bases. V dropped 2 bases and J dropped 7; count of bases not matched to a gene: 8. Germline V gene sequence: CDR1 SGHRS, CDR2 YFSETQ. The CDR3 consists of 14 residues. This chain's CDR3 is CASSLTGEYGEAFF. The CDR3 DNA is TGCGCCAGCAGCTTAACAGGGGAGTACGGTGAAGCTTTCTTT.

Ten or more counts support this clonotype. The chain carries TRBV27 and TRBJ2-3, with TRBD2 matching over 8 bases. The CDR3 contains 15 residues. Germline V gene lookup returns CDR1 MNHEY and CDR2 SMNVEV (reference sequence). The J segment lost 2 bases and the V segment lost 5 bases, leaving 6 bases of the junction unmatched. The CDR3 coding sequence is TGTGCCAGCAGTCCAGCGGGAGCGTACACAGATACGCAGTATTTT. It yields the protein CASSPAGAYTDTQYF.

This clonotype has at least ten counts. This chain links TRBV6-1 with TRBJ2-1; possibly TRBD2 for D (5 bases). The germline V gene has CDR1 MNHNS and CDR2 SASEGT. CDR3 length: 14 residues. Trimming pared 7 bases from V and 3 bases from J, leaving 13 bases between. The CDR3 sequence: CASTLREGYNEQFF. The CDR3 DNA reads TGTGCCAGCACCTTGCGTGAGGGCTACAATGAGCAGTTCTTC.

A word on this clonotype: A read error may account for a junction end that differs from germline. The gene calls are TRBV5-1 and TRBJ2-3, with D perhaps TRBD2 (6 bases). This CDR3 is 16 amino acids long. Per the germline V gene, CDR1 is SGHRS and CDR2 is YFSETQ. CDR3 sequence (DNA): TGTGCCAGCAGCCCCGGGACTGTCTCTAGCACAGATACGCAGTATTTT. Protein product: CASSPGTVSSTDTQYF.

This chain uses TRBV20-1 with TRBJ1-1, with D maybe TRBD1 (5 bases). Germline CDR1 DFQATT, CDR2 SNEGSKA (reference sequence). The CDR3 runs 16 residues. Trimming took 2 bases from V and 0 from J, leaving 16 bases between them. CDR3 in DNA: TGCAGTGCTAGAACCGGGGACGCTAAAATGAACACTGAAGCTTTCTTT. As protein: CSARTGDAKMNTEAFF.

This clonotype was detected many times. The chain employs TRBV11-3 and TRBJ2-1; D is perhaps TRBD2 (5 bases). Per the germline V gene, CDR1 is SGHNT and CDR2 is YENEEA. This CDR3 has 12 amino acids. Trimming took 5 bases from V and 8 from J, leaving 10 bases between them. DNA of the CDR3: TGTGCCAGCAGCGGGAGTGGATATGAGCAGTTCTTC. Its protein is CASSGSGYEQFF.

In this sample, this clonotype turned up many times. The chain is built from TRBV20-1 and TRBJ1-2; D might be TRBD1 (6 bases). Germline lookup yields CDR1 DFQATT and CDR2 SNEGSKA (reference sequence). This CDR3 is 12 amino acids long. The V and J ends lost 4 bases and 8 bases respectively, with 14 bases between them. The CDR3 reads CSAMEGGGGYTF. The CDR3 DNA reads as TGCAGTGCTATGGAGGGGGGTGGCGGCTACACCTTC.

This chain uses TRBV6-2 or TRBV6-3 with TRBJ1-1; 10 bases are a match to TRBD1. Germline CDR1 and CDR2: MNHEY and SVGEGT. The CDR3 is 15 amino acids. The V gene end was trimmed by 7 bases and the J gene end by 1 base; junction bases not matched to a gene: 6. CDR3 sequence reads: CASTRDRGANTEAFF. DNA for the CDR3: TGTGCCAGCACTCGGGACAGGGGAGCGAACACTGAAGCTTTCTTT.

The chain is built from TRBV9 and TRBJ1-3, with TRBD1 matching over 7 bases. Per the germline V gene, CDR1 is SGDLS and CDR2 is YYNGEE. V shed 3 bases, J shed 2 bases, and the junction held 5 bases outside the gene matches. The CDR3 has 15 amino acids. As DNA, the CDR3 is TGTGCCAGCAGCGACCGGACAGGAACTGGAAACACCATATATTTT. Protein: CASSDRTGTGNTIYF.

The table lists this clonotype with many counts. V usage is TRBV7-2 and J usage is TRBJ2-1; 7 bases align to TRBD2. Trimming at V came to 6 bases and at J to 5 bases, leaving 10 bases not matched to a gene. Germline assignment: CDR1 SGHTA and CDR2 FQGNSA. The length of the CDR3 is 15 residues. The CDR3, as DNA: TGTGCCAGCAGAGGAGGGAGCGGGGTCGACAATGAGCAGTTCTTC. It encodes CASRGGSGVDNEQFF. The whole variable domain, remainder taken from reference TRBV7-2 and TRBJ2-1, is GAGVSQSPSNKVTEKGKDVELRCDPISGHTALYWYRQSLGQGLEFLIYFQGNSAPDKSGLPSDRFSAERTGGSVSTLTIQRTQQEDSAVYLCASRGGSGVDNEQFFGPGTRLTVL.

The V gene is TRBV30, the J gene TRBJ1-1, with D possibly TRBD1 on 6 matching bases. The CDR3 runs 14 residues. CDR1 is GTSNPN, CDR2 SVGIG, per germline (reference sequence). V shed 3 bases and J shed 2 bases, with 13 bases lying between them. The CDR3 spells CAWSRQVLNTEAFF. CDR3 DNA sequence: TGTGCCTGGAGCAGACAGGTTTTAAACACTGAAGCTTTCTTT.

This clonotype came up many times. The rearrangement uses TRBV12-3 or TRBV12-4 and TRBJ1-2; maybe TRBD1 (6 bases). V was clipped by 10 bases and J by 7 bases, with 16 bases between them. The CDR3 sequence is 12 residues long. Here the CDR3 reads CATGAGVSGYTF. In DNA, the CDR3 is TGTGCCACAGGGGCTGGAGTGAGTGGCTACACCTTC.